The entry that follows covers one TCR beta chain sequence. Its antigen has not been determined. There are no base qualities to consult, and no much larger clone falls within one base. The immunoSEQ Assay, a bias-controlled multiplex PCR, was used to amplify TCRbeta CDR3 regions from genomic DNA. The published analysis was carried out like this. Nucleated cell counts per sample were estimated from amplification of reference gene primers within the assay. To quantify the absolute abundance of each unique TCRbeta CDR3 rearrangement, sequence reads were collapsed and filtered. For each sample, productive Simpson clonality was calculated by taking the square root of Simpson's diversity index across productive rearrangements. This immuneACCESS table, as held by TCRdb, lists in-frame sequences with V and J called but not all clones. Of the missing ones, under half trace to an unresolved V gene in checked studies; the others have no known cause. V and J calls and clone size come straight from that table; D and trimming were deduced from the DNA. This sample has 150,000 to 200,000 clones in its table, and around 79% of those were observed once. The ten largest make up 26% of the sample.

These data are taken from a study of blood T cell repertoires in COVID-19 (dated by TCRdb to the early 2020s). Describing the broader study: Samples covering the acute and convalescent phases of COVID-19 were provided by collaborators in the United States, Italy and Spain. The prospective study material was composed of cDNA or gDNA derived from T cells, B-cell-depleted T cells, or PBMCs. The dataset comprised deeply sampled blood TCRbeta repertoires from subjects exposed to, actively infected with, or recovered from COVID-19. A freely available public database, intended as a resource for researchers studying the immune response to SARS-CoV-2, is where the repertoires were released. The samples were drawn from the first 160 participants of the ongoing ImmuneRACE study and from 1,200 or so subjects provided by 6 global collaborators. Nearly every sample came with metadata listing a de-identified subject ID, COVID-19 status, age in years and sex. Where available, HLA class I and class II types were taken from metadata supplied by the sample provider and were not determined by assay-based typing.

General conclusions and limits of the study: How much clinical and demographic metadata was included differed by source and by participant, and the metadata was provided uncurated.

The collaborating institutions used their own protocols to collect whole blood in K2EDTA tubes. For TCRbeta analysis, collaborators shipped samples as frozen whole blood, isolated PBMCs, or DNA extracted from either of those sample types. As encoded in the germline V gene, CDR1 is SGHRS while CDR2 is YFSETQ. V and J are truncated by 4 bases and 1 base respectively, leaving an intervening sequence of 11 bases. The CDR3 numbers 14 residues from cysteine through phenylalanine. Left in the record is the CDR3 DNA by itself, 42 bases read in frame from the first base. The rearrangement joined TRBV5-1 to TRBJ1-1, and TRBD1 may be the D gene, going by 5 matching bases. This receptor was taken from a woman in her seventies with acute or convalescent COVID-19. Sequenced input: peripheral blood. Read as DNA, the sequence is TGCGCCAGCAGCATCGGACAATCGAACACTGAAGCTTTCTTT. The resulting protein is CASSIGQSNTEAFF.